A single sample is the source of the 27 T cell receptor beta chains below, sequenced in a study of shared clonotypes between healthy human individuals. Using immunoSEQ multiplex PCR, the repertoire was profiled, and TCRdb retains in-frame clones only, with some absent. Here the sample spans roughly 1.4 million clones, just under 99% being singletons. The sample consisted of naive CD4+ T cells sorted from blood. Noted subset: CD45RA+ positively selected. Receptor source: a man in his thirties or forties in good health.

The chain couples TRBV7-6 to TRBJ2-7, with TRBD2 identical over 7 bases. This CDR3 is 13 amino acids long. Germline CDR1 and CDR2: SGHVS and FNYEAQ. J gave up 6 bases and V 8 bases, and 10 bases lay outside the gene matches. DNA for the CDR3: TGTGCCAGCCGTAGGCAGGGAGGGCGCGAGCAGTACTTC. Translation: CASRRQGGREQYF.

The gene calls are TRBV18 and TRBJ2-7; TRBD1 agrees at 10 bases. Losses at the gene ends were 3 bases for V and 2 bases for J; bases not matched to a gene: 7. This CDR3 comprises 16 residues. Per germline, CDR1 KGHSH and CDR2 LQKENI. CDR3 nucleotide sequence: TGTGCCAGCTCACCCGGTGGACAGGGGGTAACCTACGAGCAGTACTTC. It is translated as CASSPGGQGVTYEQYF.

CDR3 region: CASSPAGGRDLQVEQFF. DNA of the CDR3: TGTGCCAGCTCACCAGCAGGGGGGCGGGACCTCCAAGTCGAGCAGTTCTTC. This rearrangement joins TRBV18 to TRBJ2-1; D might be TRBD1 (7 bases). The V end lost 2 bases, the J end lost 10 bases, and 24 bases lay between the germline ends. The CDR3 contains 17 residues. CDR1 and CDR2 (germline): KGHSH, LQKENI.

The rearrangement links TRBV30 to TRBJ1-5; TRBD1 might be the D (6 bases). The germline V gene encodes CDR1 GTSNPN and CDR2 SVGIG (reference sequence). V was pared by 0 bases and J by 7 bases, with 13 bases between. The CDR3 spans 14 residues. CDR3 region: CAWSVGVGAQPQHF. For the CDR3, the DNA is TGTGCCTGGAGTGTGGGGGTGGGGGCCCAGCCCCAGCATTTT.

The CDR3 DNA reads as TGTGCCAGCAGTTTAAGGACTAGCGGGAGTGGTGAGCAGTTCTTC. This codes for CASSLRTSGSGEQFF. The J gene is TRBJ2-1, the V gene TRBV28; 13 nucleotides agree with TRBD2. CDR1 and CDR2 (germline): MDHEN, SYDVKM. The CDR3 has 15 amino acids. The V segment lost 2 bases and the J segment 9 bases; nucleotides outside the gene matches: 4.

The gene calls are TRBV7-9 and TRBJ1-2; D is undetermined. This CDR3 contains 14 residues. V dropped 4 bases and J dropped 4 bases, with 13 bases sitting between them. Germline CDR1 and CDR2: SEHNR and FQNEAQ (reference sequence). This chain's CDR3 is CASSSPKRAYGYTF. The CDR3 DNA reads TGTGCCAGCAGCTCCCCCAAGAGGGCCTATGGCTACACCTTC.

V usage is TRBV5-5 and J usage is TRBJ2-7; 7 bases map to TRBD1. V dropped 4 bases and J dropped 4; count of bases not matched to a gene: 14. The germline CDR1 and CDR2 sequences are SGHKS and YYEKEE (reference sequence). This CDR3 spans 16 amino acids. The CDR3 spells CASSIQRRQGPYEQYF. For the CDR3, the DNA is TGTGCCAGCAGCATTCAACGAAGACAGGGACCATACGAGCAGTACTTC. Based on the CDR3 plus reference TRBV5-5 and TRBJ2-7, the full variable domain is DAGVTQSPTHLIKTRGQQVTLRCSPISGHKSVSWYQQVLGQGPQFIFQYYEKEERGRGNFPDRFSARQFPNYSSELNVNALLLGDSALYLCASSIQRRQGPYEQYFGPGTRLTVT.

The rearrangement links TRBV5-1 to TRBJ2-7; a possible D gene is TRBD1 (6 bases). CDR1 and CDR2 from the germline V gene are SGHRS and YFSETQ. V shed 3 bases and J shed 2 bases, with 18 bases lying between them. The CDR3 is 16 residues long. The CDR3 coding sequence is TGCGCCAGCAGCTCGATCCCAAACAGGGACCCCTACGAGCAGTACTTC. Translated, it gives CASSSIPNRDPYEQYF.

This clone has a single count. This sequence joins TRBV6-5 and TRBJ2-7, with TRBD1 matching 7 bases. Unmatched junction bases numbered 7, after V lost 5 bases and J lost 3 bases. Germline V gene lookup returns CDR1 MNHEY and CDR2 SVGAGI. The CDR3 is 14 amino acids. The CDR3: CASSIGTAYYEQYF. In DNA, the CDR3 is TGTGCCAGCAGTATCGGGACAGCCTACTACGAGCAGTACTTC.

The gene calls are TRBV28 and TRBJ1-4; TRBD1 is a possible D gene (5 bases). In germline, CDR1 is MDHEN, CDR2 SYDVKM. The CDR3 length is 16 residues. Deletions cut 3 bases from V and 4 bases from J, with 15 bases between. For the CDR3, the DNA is TGTGCCAGCAGTTTCAACCCTGCGACAGTTAATGAAAAACTGTTTTTT. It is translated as CASSFNPATVNEKLFF.

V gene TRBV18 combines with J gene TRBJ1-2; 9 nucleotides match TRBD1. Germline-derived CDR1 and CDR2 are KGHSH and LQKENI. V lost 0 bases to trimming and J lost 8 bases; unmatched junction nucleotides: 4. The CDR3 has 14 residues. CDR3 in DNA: TGTGCCAGCTCACCACCGGGACAGGGTTTAGGCTACACCTTC. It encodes CASSPPGQGLGYTF. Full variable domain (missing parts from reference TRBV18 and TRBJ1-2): NAGVMQNPRHLVRRRGQEARLRCSPMKGHSHVYWYRQLPEEGLKFMVYLQKENIIDESGMPKERFSAEFPKEGPSILRIQQVVRGDSAAYFCASSPPGQGLGYTFGSGTRLTVV.

CDR3 nucleotides: TGTGCCAGCAGCATGACTAGCGGGATTCCCTACGAGCAGTACTTC. Translated, it gives CASSMTSGIPYEQYF. The chain is built from TRBV6-1 and TRBJ2-7, with TRBD2 matching over 11 bases. This CDR3 has 15 amino acids. CDR1 and CDR2 from the germline V gene are MNHNS and SASEGT. Germline trimming cut 6 bases from V and 2 bases from J; bases unmatched to any gene: 6.

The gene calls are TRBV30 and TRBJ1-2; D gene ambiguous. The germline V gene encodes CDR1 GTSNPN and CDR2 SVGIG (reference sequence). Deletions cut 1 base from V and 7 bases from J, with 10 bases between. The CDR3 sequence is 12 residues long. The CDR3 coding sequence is TGTGCCTGGAGTGGGCGGCTTGGTGGCTACACCTTC. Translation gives CAWSGRLGGYTF.

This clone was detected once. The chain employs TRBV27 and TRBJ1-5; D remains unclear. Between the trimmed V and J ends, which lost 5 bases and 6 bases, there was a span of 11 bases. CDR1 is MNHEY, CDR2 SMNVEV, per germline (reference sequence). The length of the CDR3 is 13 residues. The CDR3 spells CASSPGVGQPQHF. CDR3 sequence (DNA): TGTGCCAGCAGTCCCGGGGTAGGTCAGCCCCAGCATTTT.

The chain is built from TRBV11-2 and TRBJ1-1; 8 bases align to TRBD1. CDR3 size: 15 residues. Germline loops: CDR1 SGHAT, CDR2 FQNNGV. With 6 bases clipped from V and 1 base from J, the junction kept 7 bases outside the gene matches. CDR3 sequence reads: CASRKAGTGNTEAFF. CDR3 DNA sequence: TGTGCCAGCAGAAAAGCCGGGACAGGGAACACTGAAGCTTTCTTT.

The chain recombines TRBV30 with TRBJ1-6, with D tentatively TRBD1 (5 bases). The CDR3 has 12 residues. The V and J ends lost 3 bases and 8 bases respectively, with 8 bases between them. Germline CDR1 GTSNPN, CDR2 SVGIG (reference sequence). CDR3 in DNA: TGTGCCTGGAGGCCAGGGCATTCACCCCTCCACTTT. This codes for CAWRPGHSPLHF.

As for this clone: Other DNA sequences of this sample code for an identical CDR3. This CDR3 is CASSLNQPQHF. The CDR3 bases are TGTGCCAGCAGTCTCAATCAGCCCCAGCATTTT. J is TRBJ1-5 and V is TRBV28; D not certain. Germline-derived CDR1 and CDR2 are MDHEN and SYDVKM. Trimming left V 5 bases short and J 3 bases short, with 2 bases between. CDR3 length: 11 amino acids.

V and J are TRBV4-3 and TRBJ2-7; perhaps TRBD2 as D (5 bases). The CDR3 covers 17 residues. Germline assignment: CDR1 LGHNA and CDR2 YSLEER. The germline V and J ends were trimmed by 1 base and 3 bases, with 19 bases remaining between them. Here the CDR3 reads CASSQGPFSSGVYEQYF. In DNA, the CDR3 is TGCGCCAGCAGCCAAGGGCCTTTTTCGAGCGGCGTCTACGAGCAGTACTTC.

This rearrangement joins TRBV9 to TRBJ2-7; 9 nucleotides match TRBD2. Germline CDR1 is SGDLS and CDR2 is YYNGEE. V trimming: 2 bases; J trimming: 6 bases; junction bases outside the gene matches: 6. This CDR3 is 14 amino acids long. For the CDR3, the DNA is TGTGCCAGCAGCGTCACGGGGACTAGCCGCGAGCAGTACTTC. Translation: CASSVTGTSREQYF. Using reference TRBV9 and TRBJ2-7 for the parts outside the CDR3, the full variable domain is DSGVTQTPKHLITATGQRVTLRCSPRSGDLSVYWYQQSLDQGLQFLIQYYNGEERAKGNILERFSAQQFPDLHSELNLSSLELGDSALYFCASSVTGTSREQYFGPGTRLTVT.

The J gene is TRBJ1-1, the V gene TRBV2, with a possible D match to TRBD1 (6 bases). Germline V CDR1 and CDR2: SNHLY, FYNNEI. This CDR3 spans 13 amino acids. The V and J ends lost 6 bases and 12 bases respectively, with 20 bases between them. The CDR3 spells CASSVQGSVGSFF. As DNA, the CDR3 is TGTGCCAGCAGCGTACAGGGTTCGGTGGGGTCTTTCTTT.

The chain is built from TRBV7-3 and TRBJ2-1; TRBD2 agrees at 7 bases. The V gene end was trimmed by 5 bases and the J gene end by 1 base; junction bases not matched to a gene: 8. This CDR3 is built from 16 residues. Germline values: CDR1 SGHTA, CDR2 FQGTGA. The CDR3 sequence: CASSPSGGRSYNEQFF. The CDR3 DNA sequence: TGTGCCAGCAGCCCTTCCGGGGGGAGATCCTACAATGAGCAGTTCTTC.

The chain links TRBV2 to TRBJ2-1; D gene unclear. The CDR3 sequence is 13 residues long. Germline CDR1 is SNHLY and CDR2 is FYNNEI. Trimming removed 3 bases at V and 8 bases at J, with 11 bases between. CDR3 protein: CASSEFADYEQFF. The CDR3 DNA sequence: TGTGCCAGCAGTGAGTTCGCCGACTATGAGCAGTTCTTC.

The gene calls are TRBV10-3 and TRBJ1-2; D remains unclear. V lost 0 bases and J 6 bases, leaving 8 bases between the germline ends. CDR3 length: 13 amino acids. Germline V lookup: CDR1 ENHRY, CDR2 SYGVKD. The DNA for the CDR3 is TGTGCCATCAGTGAGTCGCTAGGAAATGGCTACACCTTC. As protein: CAISESLGNGYTF.

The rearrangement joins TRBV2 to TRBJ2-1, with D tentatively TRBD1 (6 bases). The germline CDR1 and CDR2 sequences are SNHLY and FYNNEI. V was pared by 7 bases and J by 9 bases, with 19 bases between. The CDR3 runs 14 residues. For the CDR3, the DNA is TGTGCCAGCACGGGACAAACTCGACACAGTGAGCAGTTCTTC. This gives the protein CASTGQTRHSEQFF. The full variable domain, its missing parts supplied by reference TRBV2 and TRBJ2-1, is EPEVTQTPSHQVTQMGQEVILRCVPISNHLYFYWYRQILGQKVEFLVSFYNNEISEKSEIFDDQFSVERPDGSNFTLKIRSTKLEDSAMYFCASTGQTRHSEQFFGPGTRLTVL.

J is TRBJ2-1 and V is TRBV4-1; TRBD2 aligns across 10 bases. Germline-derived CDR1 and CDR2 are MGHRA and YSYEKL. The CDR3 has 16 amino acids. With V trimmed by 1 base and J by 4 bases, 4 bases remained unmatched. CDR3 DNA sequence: TGCGCCAGCAGCCAAGTAGCGGGAGGAGCTTACAATGAGCAGTTCTTC. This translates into CASSQVAGGAYNEQFF.

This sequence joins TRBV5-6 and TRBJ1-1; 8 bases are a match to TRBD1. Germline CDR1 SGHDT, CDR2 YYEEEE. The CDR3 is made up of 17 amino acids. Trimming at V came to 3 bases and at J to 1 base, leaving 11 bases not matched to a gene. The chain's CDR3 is CASSYQGATVSNTEAFF. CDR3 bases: TGTGCCAGCAGCTACCAGGGGGCAACTGTTTCGAACACTGAAGCTTTCTTT. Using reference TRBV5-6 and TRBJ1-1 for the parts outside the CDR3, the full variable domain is DAGVTQSPTHLIKTRGQQVTLRCSPKSGHDTVSWYQQALGQGPQFIFQYYEEEERQRGNFPDRFSGHQFPNYSSELNVNALLLGDSALYLCASSYQGATVSNTEAFFGQGTRLTVV.

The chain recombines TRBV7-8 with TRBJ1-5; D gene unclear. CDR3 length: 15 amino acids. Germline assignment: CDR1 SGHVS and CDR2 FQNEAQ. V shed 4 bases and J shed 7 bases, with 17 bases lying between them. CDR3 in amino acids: CASSSRAPGSQPQHF. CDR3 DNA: TGTGCCAGCAGCTCGAGGGCCCCGGGTTCCCAGCCCCAGCATTTT.